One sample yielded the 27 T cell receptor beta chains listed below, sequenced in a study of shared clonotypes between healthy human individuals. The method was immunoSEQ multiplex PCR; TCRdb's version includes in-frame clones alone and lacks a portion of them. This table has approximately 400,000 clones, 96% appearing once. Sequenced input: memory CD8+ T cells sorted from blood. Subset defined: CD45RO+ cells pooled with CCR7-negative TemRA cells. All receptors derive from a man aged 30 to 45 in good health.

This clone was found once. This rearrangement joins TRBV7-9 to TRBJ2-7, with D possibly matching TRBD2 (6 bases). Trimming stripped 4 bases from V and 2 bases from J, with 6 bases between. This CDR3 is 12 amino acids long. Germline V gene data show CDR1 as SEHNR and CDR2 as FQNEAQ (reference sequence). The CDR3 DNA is TGTGCCAGCAGCTCTAGCGCCTACGAGCAGTACTTC. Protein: CASSSSAYEQYF. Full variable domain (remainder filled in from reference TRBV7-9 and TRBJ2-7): DTGVSQNPRHKITKRGQNVTFRCDPISEHNRLYWYRQTLGQGPEFLTYFQNEAQLEKSRLLSDRFSAERPKGSFSTLEIQRTEQGDSAMYLCASSSSAYEQYFGPGTRLTVT.

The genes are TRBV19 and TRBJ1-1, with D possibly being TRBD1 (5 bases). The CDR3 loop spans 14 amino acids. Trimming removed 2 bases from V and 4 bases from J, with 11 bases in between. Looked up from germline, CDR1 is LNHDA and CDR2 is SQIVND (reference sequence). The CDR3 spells CASSIIGGGTEAFF. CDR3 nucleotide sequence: TGTGCCAGTAGTATAATTGGGGGAGGCACTGAAGCTTTCTTT. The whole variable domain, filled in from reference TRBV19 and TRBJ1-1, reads DGGITQSPKYLFRKEGQNVTLSCEQNLNHDAMYWYRQDPGQGLRLIYYSQIVNDFQKGDIAEGYSVSREKKESFPLTVTSAQKNPTAFYLCASSIIGGGTEAFFGQGTRLTVV.

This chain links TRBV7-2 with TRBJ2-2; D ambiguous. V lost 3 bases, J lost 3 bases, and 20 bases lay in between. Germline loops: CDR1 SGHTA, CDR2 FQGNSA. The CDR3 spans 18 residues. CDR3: CASSLRPFQNTYTGELFF. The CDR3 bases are TGTGCCAGCAGCTTGAGACCTTTTCAGAACACCTACACCGGGGAGCTGTTTTTT.

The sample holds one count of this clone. CDR3 in amino acids: CARSLLRWGNQPQHF. The CDR3 DNA follows: TGTGCCAGAAGCTTGCTCCGGTGGGGCAATCAGCCCCAGCATTTT. This chain links TRBV5-3 with TRBJ1-5, with D unclear. TRBV5-3 belongs to the ORF category, with a function that is uncertain. With 1 base removed from V and 2 bases from J, the gap between germline ends came to 10 bases. This CDR3 contains 15 residues.

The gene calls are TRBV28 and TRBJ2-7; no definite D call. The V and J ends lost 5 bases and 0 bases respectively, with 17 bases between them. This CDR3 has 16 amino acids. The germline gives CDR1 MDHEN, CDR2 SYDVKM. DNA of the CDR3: TGTGCCAGCAGTCCCATTGGGATTGGGGACTCCTACGAGCAGTACTTC. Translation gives CASSPIGIGDSYEQYF. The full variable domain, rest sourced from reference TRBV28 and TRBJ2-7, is DVKVTQSSRYLVKRTGEKVFLECVQDMDHENMFWYRQDPGLGLRLIYFSYDVKMKEKGDIPEGYSVSREKKERFSLILESASTNQTSMYLCASSPIGIGDSYEQYFGPGTRLTVT.

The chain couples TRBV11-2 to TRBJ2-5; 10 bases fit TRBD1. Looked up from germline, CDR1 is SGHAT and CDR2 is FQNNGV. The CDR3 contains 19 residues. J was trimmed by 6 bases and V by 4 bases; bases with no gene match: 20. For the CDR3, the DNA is TGTGCCAGCAGCTCCTACCGGGACAGGGGATGGAGTAAAAGACAGACCCAGTACTTC. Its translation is CASSSYRDRGWSKRQTQYF.

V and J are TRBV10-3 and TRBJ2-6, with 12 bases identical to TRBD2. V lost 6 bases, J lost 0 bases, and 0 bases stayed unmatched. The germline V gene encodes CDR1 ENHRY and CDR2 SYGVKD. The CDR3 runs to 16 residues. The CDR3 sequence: CAIRGLAGSGANVLTF. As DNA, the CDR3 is TGTGCCATCAGGGGACTAGCGGGCTCTGGGGCCAACGTCCTGACTTTC.

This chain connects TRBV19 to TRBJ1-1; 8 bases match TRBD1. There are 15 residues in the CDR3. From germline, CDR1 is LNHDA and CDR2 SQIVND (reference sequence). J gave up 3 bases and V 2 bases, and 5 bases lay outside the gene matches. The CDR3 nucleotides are TGTGCCAGTAGTATATTGCAGGGGGCGGACACTGAAGCTTTCTTT. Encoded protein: CASSILQGADTEAFF.

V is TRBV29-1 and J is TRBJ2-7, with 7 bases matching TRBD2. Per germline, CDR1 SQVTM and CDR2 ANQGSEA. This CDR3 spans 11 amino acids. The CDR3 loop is CSGGGIGEQYF. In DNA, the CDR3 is TGCAGTGGGGGAGGGATAGGGGAGCAGTACTTC.

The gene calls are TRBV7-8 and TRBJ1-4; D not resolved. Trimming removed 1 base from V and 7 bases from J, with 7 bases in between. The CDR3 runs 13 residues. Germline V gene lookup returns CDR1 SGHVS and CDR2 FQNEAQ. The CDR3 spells CASSLGLSEKLFF. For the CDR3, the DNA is TGTGCCAGCAGCTTAGGCCTGAGTGAAAAACTGTTTTTT.

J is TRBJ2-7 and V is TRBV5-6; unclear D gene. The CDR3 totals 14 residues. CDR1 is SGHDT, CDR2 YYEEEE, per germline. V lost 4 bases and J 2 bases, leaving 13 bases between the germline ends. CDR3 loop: CASSPQLLTYEQYF. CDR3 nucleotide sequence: TGTGCCAGCAGCCCTCAGTTATTAACCTACGAGCAGTACTTC.

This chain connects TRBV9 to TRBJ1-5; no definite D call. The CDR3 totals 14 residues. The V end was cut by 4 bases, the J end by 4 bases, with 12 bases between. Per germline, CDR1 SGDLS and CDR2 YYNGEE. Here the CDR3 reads CASSSGSLNQPQHF. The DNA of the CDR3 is TGTGCCAGCAGCAGTGGCAGTTTAAATCAGCCCCAGCATTTT.

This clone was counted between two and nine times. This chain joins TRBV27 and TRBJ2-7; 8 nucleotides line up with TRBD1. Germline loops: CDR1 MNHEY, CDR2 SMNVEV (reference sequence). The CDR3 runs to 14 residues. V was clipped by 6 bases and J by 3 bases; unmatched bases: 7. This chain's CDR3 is CASSLQGANYEQYF. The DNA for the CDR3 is TGTGCCAGCAGCCTCCAGGGGGCAAACTACGAGCAGTACTTC.

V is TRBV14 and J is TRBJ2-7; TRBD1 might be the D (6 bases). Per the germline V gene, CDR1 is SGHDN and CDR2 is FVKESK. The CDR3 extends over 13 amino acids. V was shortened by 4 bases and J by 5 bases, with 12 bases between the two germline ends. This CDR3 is CASSPMDSNEQYF. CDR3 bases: TGTGCCAGCAGCCCCATGGACAGTAACGAGCAGTACTTC.

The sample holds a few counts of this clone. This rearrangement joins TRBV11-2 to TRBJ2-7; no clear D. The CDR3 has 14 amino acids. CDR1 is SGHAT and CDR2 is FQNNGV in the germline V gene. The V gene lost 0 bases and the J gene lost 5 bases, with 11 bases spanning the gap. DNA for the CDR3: TGTGCCAGCAGCTTAGATCCAGGAAGGGACGAGCAGTACTTC. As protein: CASSLDPGRDEQYF.

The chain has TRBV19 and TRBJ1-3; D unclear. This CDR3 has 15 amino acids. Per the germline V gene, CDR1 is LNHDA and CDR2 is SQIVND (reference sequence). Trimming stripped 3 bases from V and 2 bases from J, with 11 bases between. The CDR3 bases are TGTGCCAGTAGTATGGCTTCGGGCGCTGGAAACACCATATATTTT. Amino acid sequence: CASSMASGAGNTIYF.

In DNA, the CDR3 is TGTGCCAGAGGTCCGGGACATTACGAGCAGTACTTC. The encoded protein is CARGPGHYEQYF. The V call is TRBV27, the J call TRBJ2-7, with D perhaps matching TRBD1 (6 bases). Germline CDR1 MNHEY, CDR2 SMNVEV (reference sequence). V was cut by 9 bases and J by 4 bases, with 13 bases left in between. This CDR3 region has 12 residues.

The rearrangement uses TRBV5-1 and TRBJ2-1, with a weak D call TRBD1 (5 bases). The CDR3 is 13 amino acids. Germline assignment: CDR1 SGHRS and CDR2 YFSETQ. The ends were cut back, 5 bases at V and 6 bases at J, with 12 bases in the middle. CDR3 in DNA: TGCGCCAGCAGTTTTACAGGAACCAATGAGCAGTTCTTC. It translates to CASSFTGTNEQFF.

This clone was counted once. As DNA, the CDR3 is TGTGCCAGCAGTGAATACCGCTCTGGAAACACCATATATTTT. Protein product: CASSEYRSGNTIYF. V gene TRBV25-1 combines with J gene TRBJ1-3; unclear D gene. This CDR3 is 14 amino acids long. Germline lookup yields CDR1 MGHDK and CDR2 SYGVNS. V lost 0 bases to trimming and J lost 0 bases, with 3 bases between them.

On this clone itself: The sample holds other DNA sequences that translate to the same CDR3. The CDR3 DNA follows: TGTGCCAGCAGCGTGGGCGGGAGCACAGATACGCAGTATTTT. It specifies CASSVGGSTDTQYF. The chain couples TRBV9 to TRBJ2-3, with D possibly TRBD2 on 5 matching bases. V dropped 2 bases and J dropped 0 bases, with 7 bases sitting between them. This CDR3 contains 14 residues. From germline, CDR1 is SGDLS and CDR2 YYNGEE. Complete variable domain (other parts from reference TRBV9 and TRBJ2-3): DSGVTQTPKHLITATGQRVTLRCSPRSGDLSVYWYQQSLDQGLQFLIQYYNGEERAKGNILERFSAQQFPDLHSELNLSSLELGDSALYFCASSVGGSTDTQYFGPGTRLTVL.

CDR3 amino acids: CASSYSQGPYEQYF. The CDR3 DNA reads as TGTGCCAGCAGTTACTCACAGGGCCCTTACGAGCAGTACTTC. The chain recombines TRBV6-7 with TRBJ2-7; D is perhaps TRBD1 (6 bases). TRBV6-7 is noted as an ORF with a role that remains uncertain. The V and J ends lost 0 bases and 4 bases respectively, with 10 bases between them. There are 14 residues in the CDR3.

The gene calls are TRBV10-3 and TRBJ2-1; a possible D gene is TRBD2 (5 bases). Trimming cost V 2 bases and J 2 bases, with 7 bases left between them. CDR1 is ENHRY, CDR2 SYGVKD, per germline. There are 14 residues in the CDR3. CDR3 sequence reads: CAISEKRTYNEQFF. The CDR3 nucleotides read TGTGCCATCAGTGAGAAGCGGACCTACAATGAGCAGTTCTTC.

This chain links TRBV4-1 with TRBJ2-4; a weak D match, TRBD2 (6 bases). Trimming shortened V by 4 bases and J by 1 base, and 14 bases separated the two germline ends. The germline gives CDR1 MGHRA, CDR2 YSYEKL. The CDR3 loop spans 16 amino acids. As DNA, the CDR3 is TGCGCCAGCAGCCCCCGTGGAGGGGTGGCCAAAAACATTCAGTACTTC. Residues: CASSPRGGVAKNIQYF.

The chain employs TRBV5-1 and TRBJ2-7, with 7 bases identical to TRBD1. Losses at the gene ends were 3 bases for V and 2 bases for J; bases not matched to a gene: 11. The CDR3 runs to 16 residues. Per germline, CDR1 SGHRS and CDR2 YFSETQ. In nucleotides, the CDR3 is TGCGCCAGCAGCTGGGTAACCGGGACAGCGACCTACGAGCAGTACTTC. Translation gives CASSWVTGTATYEQYF.

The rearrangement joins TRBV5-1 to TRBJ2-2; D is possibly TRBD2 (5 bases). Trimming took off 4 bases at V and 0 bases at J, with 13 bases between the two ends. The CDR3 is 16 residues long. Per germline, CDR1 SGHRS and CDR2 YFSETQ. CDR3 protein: CASSQSGISNTGELFF. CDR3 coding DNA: TGCGCCAGCAGCCAGTCGGGGATATCGAACACCGGGGAGCTGTTTTTT.

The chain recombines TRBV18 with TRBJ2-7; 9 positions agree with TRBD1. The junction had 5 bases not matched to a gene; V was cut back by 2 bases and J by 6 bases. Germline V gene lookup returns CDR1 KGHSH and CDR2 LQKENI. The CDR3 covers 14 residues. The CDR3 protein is CASSPYGTGSEQYF. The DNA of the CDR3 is TGTGCCAGCTCACCATACGGGACAGGGAGCGAGCAGTACTTC.

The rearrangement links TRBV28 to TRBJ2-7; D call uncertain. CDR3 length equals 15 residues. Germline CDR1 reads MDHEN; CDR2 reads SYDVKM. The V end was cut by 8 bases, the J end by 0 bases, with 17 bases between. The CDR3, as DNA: TGTGCCAGCCGCTATAAGCCTGCTCTCTCCTACGAGCAGTACTTC. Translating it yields CASRYKPALSYEQYF.